This entry describes one TCR beta chain. The germline gives CDR1 SQVTM, CDR2 ANQGSEA. With 5 bases clipped from V and 0 bases from J, the junction kept 7 bases outside the gene matches. The CDR3 totals 14 residues. Unique molecular identifiers were used in preparing the TCRbeta library. TCRdb ran MiXCR on the PCR reads and lists one entry per CDR3 protein. The data show about 120,000 distinct CDR3 sequences, 20% to 25% seen once. These data come from a study of T-cell reconstitution after alpha-beta-depleted transplantation in children. The material was PBMCs, mostly from graft donor cells, obtained 180 days after TCRalphabeta/CD19-depleted stem cell transplant. The rearrangement links TRBV29-1 to TRBJ2-7, with 7 bases that match TRBD1. This sequence was found in a male patient aged 2 to 10 who had a stem cell transplant for chronic granulomatous disease, so the T cells may come from the graft donor. CDR3 DNA: TGCAGCGTTTTACAGGGGCCGAGCTCCTACGAGCAGTACTTC. This sequence encodes CSVLQGPSSYEQYF.